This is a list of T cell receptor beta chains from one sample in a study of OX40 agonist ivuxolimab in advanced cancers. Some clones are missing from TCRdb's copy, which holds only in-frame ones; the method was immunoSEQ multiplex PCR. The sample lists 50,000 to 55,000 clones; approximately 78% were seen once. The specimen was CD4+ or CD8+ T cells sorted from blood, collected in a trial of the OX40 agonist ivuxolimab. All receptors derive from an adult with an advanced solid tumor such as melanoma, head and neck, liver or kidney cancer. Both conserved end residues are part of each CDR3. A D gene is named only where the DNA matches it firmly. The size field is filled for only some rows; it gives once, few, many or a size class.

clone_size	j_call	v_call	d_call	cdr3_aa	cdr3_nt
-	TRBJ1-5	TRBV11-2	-	CASSLGVGQPQHF	TGTGCCAGCAGCTTAGGGGTGGGGCAGCCCCAGCATTTT
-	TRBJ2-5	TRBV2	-	CASSVNSGETQYF	TGTGCCAGCAGTGTGAATAGTGGGGAGACCCAGTACTTC
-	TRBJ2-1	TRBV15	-	CATSRDKGRYEQFF	TGTGCCACCAGCAGAGATAAAGGCAGATATGAGCAGTTCTTC
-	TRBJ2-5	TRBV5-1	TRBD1	CASSFGRAGGFQETQYF	TGCGCCAGCAGCTTTGGTAGGGCAGGGGGCTTCCAAGAGACCCAGTACTTC
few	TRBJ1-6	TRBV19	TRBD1	CASSPDRANSPLHF	TGTGCCAGTAGCCCGGACAGGGCTAATTCACCCCTCCACTTT
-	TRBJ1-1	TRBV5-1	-	CASSLGNGDTEAFF	TGCGCCAGCAGCTTAGGGAACGGGGACACTGAAGCTTTCTTT
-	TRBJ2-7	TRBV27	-	CASSLSDPRLGEQYF	TGTGCCAGCAGTTTATCGGATCCGCGTTTGGGGGAGCAGTACTTC
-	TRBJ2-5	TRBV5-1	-	CASSRRPGLQETQYF	TGCGCCAGCAGCCGGCGGCCGGGACTTCAAGAGACCCAGTACTTC
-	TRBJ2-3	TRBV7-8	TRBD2	CASSFGTSGGPTDTQYF	TGTGCCAGCAGCTTTGGGACTAGCGGGGGCCCCACAGATACGCAGTATTTT
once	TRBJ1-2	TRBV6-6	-	CASSYSGVKDYGYTF	TGTGCCAGCAGTTACTCGGGGGTTAAGGACTATGGCTACACCTTC
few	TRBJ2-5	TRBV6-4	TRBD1	CASSGGQYQETQYF	TGTGCCAGCAGTGGGGGACAGTACCAAGAGACCCAGTACTTC
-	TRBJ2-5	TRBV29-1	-	CSVAHKMTETQYF	TGCAGCGTTGCTCACAAAATGACGGAGACCCAGTACTTC
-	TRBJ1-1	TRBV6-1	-	CASSVGLLNTEALF	TGTGCCAGCAGTGTGGGACTTTTGAACACTGAAGCTCTCTTT
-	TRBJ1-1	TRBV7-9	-	CASSLERGREAFF	TGTGCCAGCAGCTTAGAGAGGGGACGTGAAGCTTTCTTT
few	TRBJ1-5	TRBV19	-	CASSPGRNSNQPQHF	TGTGCCAGTAGTCCCGGACGGAATAGCAATCAGCCCCAGCATTTT
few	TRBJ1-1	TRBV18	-	CASSPIGGGSNTEAFF	TGTGCCAGCTCACCTATCGGTGGGGGCTCGAACACTGAAGCTTTCTTT
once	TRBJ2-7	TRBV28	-	CASSPTFDRSYEQYF	TGTGCCAGCAGCCCGACGTTCGACAGGTCCTACGAGCAGTACTTC
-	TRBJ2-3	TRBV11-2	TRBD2	CASSQRLAGERGTDTQYF	TGTGCCAGCAGCCAAAGACTAGCGGGGGAGAGGGGCACAGATACGCAGTATTTT
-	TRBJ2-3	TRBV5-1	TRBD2	CASGDSGGPDTQYF	TGCGCCAGCGGGGATAGCGGGGGGCCAGATACGCAGTATTTT
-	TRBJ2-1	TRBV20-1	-	CSEEVRGEQFF	TGCAGTGAAGAGGTTCGAGGGGAGCAGTTCTTC
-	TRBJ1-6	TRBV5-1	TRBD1	CASSYRGGSYNSPLHF	TGCGCCAGCAGCTACAGGGGGGGCTCCTATAATTCACCCCTCCACTTT
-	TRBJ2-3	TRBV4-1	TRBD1	CASSQDPPGDRGLGTDTQYF	TGCGCCAGCAGCCAAGACCCGCCGGGGGACAGGGGGCTAGGCACAGATACGCAGTATTTT
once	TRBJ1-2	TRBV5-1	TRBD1	CASSLGEQGALYGYTF	TGCGCCAGCAGCTTGGGCGAACAGGGGGCCCTCTATGGCTACACCTTC
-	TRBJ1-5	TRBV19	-	CASSRDLDTENNQPQHF	TGTGCCAGTAGCCGCGACCTCGACACGGAGAACAATCAGCCCCAGCATTTT
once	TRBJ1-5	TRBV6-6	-	CASSPPGGNQPQHF	TGTGCCAGCAGCCCCCCGGGGGGCAATCAGCCCCAGCATTTT
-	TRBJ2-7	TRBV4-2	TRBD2	CASSQEERGAPYEQYF	TGTGCCAGCAGCCAAGAGGAGCGGGGGGCCCCTTACGAGCAGTACTTC
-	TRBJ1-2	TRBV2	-	CASRTASSYGYTF	TGTGCCAGCCGGACAGCCTCGTCCTATGGCTACACCTTC
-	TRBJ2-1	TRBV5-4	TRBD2	CASTESGLAGLEQFF	TGTGCCAGCACCGAATCCGGACTAGCGGGTTTGGAGCAGTTCTTC
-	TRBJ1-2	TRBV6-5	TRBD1	CASSRPGQDYGYTF	TGTGCCAGCAGTAGACCGGGACAGGACTATGGCTACACCTTC
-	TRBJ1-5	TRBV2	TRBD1	CASRHQGVNQPQHF	TGTGCCAGCAGACACCAGGGGGTTAATCAGCCCCAGCATTTT
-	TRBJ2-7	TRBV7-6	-	CASTPGSWDEQYF	TGTGCCAGCACCCCAGGCAGCTGGGACGAGCAGTACTTC
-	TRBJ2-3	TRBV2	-	CASLVFSDTQYF	TGTGCCTCACTAGTCTTCTCAGATACGCAGTATTTT
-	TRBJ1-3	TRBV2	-	CASRSGLSSGNTIYF	TGTGCCAGCAGGTCGGGACTAAGCTCTGGAAACACCATATATTTT
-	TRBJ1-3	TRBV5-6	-	CASSSQGNTIYF	TGTGCCAGCAGCTCCCAAGGAAACACCATATATTTT
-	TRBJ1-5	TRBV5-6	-	CASSFGAYSNQPQHF	TGTGCCAGCAGCTTCGGCGCTTATAGCAATCAGCCCCAGCATTTT
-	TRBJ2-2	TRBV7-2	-	CASSPLRAGELFF	-
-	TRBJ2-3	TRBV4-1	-	CASSPGFGSDTQYF	TGCGCCAGCAGCCCCGGATTCGGATCTGATACGCAGTATTTT
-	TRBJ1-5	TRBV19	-	CASSGGGTGHQPQHF	TGTGCCAGTAGTGGGGGAGGGACGGGGCATCAGCCCCAGCATTTT
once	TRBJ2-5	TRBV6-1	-	CASSEVGFFETQYF	TGTGCCAGCAGCGAGGTTGGGTTTTTTGAGACCCAGTACTTC
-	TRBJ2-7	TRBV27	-	CASSFGDGSSYEQYF	TGTGCCAGCAGTTTTGGGGACGGCAGCTCCTACGAGCAGTACTTC
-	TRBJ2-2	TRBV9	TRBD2	CASSFSSGGANTGELFF	TGTGCCAGCAGCTTCTCTAGCGGGGGGGCGAACACCGGGGAGCTGTTTTTT
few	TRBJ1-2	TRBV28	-	CASSLSLFWGRDGYTF	TGTGCCAGCAGTTTATCACTATTTTGGGGGAGAGATGGCTACACCTTC
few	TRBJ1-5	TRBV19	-	CASSIGGQPQHF	TGTGCCAGTAGTATTGGGGGGCAGCCCCAGCATTTT
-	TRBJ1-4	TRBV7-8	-	CASSLVGSPTNEKLFF	TGTGCCAGCAGCTTAGTAGGGTCTCCAACTAATGAAAAACTGTTTTTT
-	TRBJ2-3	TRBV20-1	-	CSAQGKDTQYF	TGCAGTGCCCAAGGCAAAGATACGCAGTATTTT